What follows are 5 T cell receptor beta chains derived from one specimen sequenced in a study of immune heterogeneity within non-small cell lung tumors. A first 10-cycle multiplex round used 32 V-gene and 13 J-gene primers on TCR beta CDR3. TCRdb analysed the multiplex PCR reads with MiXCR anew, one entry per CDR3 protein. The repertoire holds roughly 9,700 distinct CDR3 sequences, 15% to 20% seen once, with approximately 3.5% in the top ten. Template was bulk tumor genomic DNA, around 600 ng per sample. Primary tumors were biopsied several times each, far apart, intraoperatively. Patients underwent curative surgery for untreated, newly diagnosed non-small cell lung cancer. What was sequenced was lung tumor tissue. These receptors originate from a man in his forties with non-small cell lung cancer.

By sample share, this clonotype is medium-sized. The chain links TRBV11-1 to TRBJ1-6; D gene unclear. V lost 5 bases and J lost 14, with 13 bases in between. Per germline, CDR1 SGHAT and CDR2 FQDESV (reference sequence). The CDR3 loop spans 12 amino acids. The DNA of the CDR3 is TGTGCCAGCAGCACCCCAAGTAACACCCTCCACTTT. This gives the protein CASSTPSNTLHF.

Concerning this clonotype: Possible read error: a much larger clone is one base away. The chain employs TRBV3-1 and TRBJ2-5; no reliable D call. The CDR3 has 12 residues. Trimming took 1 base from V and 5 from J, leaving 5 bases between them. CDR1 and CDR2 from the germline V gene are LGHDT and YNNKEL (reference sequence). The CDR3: CASSQVTETQYF. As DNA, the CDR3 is TGTGCCAGCAGCCAAGTGACGGAGACCCAGTACTTC.

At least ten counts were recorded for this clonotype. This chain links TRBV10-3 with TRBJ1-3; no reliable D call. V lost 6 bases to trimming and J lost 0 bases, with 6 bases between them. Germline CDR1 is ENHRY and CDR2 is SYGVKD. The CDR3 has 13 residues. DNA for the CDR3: TGTGCCATCAGGACGGACTCTGGAAACACCATATATTTT. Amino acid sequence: CAIRTDSGNTIYF.

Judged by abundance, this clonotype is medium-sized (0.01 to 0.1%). CDR3 sequence: CASQQGGEKLFF. CDR3 nucleotides: TGTGCCAGCCAACAGGGGGGTGAAAAACTGTTTTTT. The chain is built from TRBV2 and TRBJ1-4; 8 positions agree with TRBD1. The V segment lost 8 bases and the J segment 7 bases; nucleotides outside the gene matches: 3. The V gene's germline CDR1 is SNHLY and CDR2 FYNNEI. The CDR3 is 12 residues long.

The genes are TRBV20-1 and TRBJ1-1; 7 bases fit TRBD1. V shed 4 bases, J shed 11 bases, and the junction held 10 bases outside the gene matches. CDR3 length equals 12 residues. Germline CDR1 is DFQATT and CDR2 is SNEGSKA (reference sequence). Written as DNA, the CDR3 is TGCAGTGCTACAACAGGGGCTTTGTATGCTTTCTTT. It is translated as CSATTGALYAFF.